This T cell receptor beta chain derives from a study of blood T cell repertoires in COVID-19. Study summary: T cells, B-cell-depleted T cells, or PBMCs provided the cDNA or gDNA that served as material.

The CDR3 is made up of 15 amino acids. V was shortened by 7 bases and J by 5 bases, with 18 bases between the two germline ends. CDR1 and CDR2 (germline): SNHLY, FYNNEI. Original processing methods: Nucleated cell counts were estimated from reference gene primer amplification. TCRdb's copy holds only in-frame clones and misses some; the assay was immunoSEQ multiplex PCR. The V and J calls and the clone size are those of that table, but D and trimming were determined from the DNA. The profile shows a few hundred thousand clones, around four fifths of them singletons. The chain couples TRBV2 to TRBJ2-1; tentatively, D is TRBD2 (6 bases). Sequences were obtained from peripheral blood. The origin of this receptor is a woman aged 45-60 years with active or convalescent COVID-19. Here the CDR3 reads CASIRETRPDNEQFF. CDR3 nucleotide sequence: TGTGCCAGCATCCGGGAGACCCGCCCGGACAATGAGCAGTTCTTC. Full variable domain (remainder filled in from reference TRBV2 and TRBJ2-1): EPEVTQTPSHQVTQMGQEVILRCVPISNHLYFYWYRQILGQKVEFLVSFYNNEISEKSEIFDDQFSVERPDGSNFTLKIRSTKLEDSAMYFCASIRETRPDNEQFFGPGTRLTVL.